The present TCR beta chain was sequenced within a study of cytomegalovirus exposure and HLA in healthy donors. About the research overall: Of 398 genotyped donors, more than 75% clustered with self-reported Caucasian donors.

PCR was performed using 60 Vbeta and 13 Jbeta primers. Sequenced by immunoSEQ multiplex PCR; TCRdb stores in-frame clones only, minus some. The sample has about 54,000 clones, approximately 80% seen once. With 0 bases clipped from V and 3 bases from J, the junction kept 3 bases outside the gene matches. The germline V gene has CDR1 LGHNA and CDR2 YSLEER. The CDR3 totals 15 residues. Only a few counts were recorded for this clone. Its antigen is not identified. Points from the study as a whole: HLA alleles showed associations with around 15,000 TCR beta sequences in a later analysis, at a 0.05 false discovery rate. TCR beta sequences reportedly predicted most subjects' HLA-A and HLA-B alleles accurately. The study listed about 150 cytomegalovirus-associated TCR beta chains.

The origin of this receptor is a female donor in good health and CMV-seronegative. The sample taken for sequencing was PBMCs. This rearrangement joins TRBV4-3 to TRBJ1-2, with 8 bases fitting TRBD1. CDR3 amino acids: CASSQDQGQDYGYTF. For the CDR3, the DNA is TGCGCCAGCAGCCAAGATCAGGGACAGGACTATGGCTACACCTTC.